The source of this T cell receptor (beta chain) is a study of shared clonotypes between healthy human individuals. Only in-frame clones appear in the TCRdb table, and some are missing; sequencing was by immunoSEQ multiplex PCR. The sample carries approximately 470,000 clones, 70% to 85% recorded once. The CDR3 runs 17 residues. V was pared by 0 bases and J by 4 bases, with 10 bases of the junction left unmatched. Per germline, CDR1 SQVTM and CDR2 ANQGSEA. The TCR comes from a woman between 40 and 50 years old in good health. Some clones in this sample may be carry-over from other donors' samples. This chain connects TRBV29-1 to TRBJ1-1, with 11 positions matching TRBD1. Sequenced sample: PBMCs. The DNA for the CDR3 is TGCAGCGTTGAAGATACAGGACAGGGGGCGGACGGCACTGAAGCTTTCTTT. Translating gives CSVEDTGQGADGTEAFF. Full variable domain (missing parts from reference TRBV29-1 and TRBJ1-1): SAVISQKPSRDICQRGTSLTIQCQVDSQVTMMFWYRQQPGQSLTLIATANQGSEATYESGFVIDKFPISRPNLTFSTLTVSNMSPEDSSIYLCSVEDTGQGADGTEAFFGQGTRLTVV.